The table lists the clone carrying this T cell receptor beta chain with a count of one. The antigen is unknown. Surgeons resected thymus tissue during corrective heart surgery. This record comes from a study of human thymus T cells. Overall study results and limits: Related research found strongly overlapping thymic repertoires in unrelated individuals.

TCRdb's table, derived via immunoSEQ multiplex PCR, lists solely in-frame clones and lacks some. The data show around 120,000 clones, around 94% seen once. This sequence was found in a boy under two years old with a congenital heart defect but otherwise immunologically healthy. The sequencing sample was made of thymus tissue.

The CDR3 protein is CASSIRVSRTDTQYF. The CDR3 coding sequence is TGTGCCAGTAGTATCAGGGTGTCTCGCACAGATACGCAGTATTTT. The chain uses TRBV19 and TRBJ2-3; tentative D call: TRBD1 (5 bases). Trimming cost V 3 bases and J 1 base, with 11 bases left between them. From germline, CDR1 is LNHDA and CDR2 SQIVND (reference sequence). CDR3 size: 15 residues.